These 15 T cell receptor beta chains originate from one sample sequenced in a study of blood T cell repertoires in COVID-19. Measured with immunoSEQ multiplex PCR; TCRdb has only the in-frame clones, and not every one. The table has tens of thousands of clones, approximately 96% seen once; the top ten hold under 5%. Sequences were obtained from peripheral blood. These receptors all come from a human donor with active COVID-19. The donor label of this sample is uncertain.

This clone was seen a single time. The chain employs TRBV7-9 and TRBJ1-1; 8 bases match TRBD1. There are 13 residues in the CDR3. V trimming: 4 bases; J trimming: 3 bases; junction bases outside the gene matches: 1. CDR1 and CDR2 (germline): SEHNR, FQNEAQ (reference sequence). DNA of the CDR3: TGTGCCAGCAGCTCGGACAGGGACACTGAAGCTTTCTTT. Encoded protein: CASSSDRDTEAFF.

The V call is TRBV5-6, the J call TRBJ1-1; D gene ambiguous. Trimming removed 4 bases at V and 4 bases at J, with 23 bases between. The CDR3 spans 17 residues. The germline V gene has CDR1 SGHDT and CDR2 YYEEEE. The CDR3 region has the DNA TGTGCCAGCAGCCTCCTCCCATCAAAGGGAGGGAGCACTGAAGCTTTCTTT. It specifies CASSLLPSKGGSTEAFF.

The CDR3 coding sequence is TGTGCCAGCAGCGTAGCGGGGACAGGGGGATCCTACGAGCAGTACTTC. It encodes CASSVAGTGGSYEQYF. The chain employs TRBV9 and TRBJ2-7; 11 bases fit TRBD1. V lost 0 bases to trimming and J lost 1 base; unmatched junction nucleotides: 3. Germline V gene sequence: CDR1 SGDLS, CDR2 YYNGEE. CDR3 length equals 16 residues.

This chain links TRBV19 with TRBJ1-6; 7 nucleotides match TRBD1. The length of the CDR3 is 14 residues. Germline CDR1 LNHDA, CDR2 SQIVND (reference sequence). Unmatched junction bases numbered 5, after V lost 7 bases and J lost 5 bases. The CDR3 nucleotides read TGTGCCAGTACCCAGGGGGTTAATAATTCACCCCTCCACTTT. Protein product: CASTQGVNNSPLHF.

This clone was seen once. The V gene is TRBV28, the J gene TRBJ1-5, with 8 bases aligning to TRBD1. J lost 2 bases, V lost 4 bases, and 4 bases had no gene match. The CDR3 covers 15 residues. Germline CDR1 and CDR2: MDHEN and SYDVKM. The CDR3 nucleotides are TGTGCCAGCAGTTGGACAGGGTTTGGCAATCAGCCCCAGCATTTT. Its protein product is CASSWTGFGNQPQHF.

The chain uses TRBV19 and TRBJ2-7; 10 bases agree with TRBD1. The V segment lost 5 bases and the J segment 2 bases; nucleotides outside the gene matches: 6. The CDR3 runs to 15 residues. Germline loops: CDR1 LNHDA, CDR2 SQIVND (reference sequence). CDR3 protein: CASSAGQGLAYEQYF. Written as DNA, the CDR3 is TGTGCCAGTAGTGCGGGACAGGGGTTAGCCTACGAGCAGTACTTC.

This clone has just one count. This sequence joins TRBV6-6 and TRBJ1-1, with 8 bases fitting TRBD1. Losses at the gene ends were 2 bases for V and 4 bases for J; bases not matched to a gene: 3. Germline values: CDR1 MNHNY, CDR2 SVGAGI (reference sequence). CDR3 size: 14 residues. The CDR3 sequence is CASSYGTGGTEAFF. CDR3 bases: TGTGCCAGCAGTTACGGCACAGGGGGCACTGAAGCTTTCTTT.

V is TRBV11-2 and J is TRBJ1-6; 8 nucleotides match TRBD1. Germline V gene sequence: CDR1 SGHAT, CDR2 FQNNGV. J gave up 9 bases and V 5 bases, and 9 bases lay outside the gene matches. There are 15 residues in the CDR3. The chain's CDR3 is CASSPGQGLGSPLHF. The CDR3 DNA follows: TGTGCCAGCAGCCCAGGACAGGGCCTTGGTTCACCCCTCCACTTT.

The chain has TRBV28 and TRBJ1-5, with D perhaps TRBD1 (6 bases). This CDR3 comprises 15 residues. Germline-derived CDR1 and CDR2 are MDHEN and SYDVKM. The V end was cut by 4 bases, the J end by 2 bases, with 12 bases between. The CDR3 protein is CASSSRGLGNQPQHF. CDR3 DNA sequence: TGTGCCAGCAGTTCCAGGGGCCTGGGCAATCAGCCCCAGCATTTT.

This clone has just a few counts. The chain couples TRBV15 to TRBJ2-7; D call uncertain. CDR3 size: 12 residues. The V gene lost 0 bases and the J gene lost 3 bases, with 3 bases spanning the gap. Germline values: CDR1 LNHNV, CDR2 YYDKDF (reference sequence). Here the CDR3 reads CATSRDLYEQYF. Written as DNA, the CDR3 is TGTGCCACCAGCAGAGATCTCTACGAGCAGTACTTC.

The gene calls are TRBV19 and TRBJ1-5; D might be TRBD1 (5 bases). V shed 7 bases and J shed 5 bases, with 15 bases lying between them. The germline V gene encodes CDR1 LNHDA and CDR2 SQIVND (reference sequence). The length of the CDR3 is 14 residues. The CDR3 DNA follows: TGTGCCAGTAAACAGGCGGTTAGGGATCAGCCCCAGCATTTT. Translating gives CASKQAVRDQPQHF.

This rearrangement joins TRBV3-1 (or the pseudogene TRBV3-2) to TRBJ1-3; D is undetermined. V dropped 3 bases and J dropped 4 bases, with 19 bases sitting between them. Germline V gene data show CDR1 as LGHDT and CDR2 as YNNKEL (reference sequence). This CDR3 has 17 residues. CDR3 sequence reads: CASSQTPGTFAGNTIYF. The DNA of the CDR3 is TGTGCCAGCAGCCAGACACCGGGAACCTTTGCCGGAAACACCATATATTTT.

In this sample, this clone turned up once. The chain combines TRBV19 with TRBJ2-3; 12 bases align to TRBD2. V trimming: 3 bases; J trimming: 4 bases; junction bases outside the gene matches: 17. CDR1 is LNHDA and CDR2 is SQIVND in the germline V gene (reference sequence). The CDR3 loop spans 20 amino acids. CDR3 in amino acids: CASSIDGLAGTSGFADTQYF. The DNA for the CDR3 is TGTGCCAGTAGTATTGATGGACTAGCGGGGACGTCAGGTTTCGCAGATACGCAGTATTTT.

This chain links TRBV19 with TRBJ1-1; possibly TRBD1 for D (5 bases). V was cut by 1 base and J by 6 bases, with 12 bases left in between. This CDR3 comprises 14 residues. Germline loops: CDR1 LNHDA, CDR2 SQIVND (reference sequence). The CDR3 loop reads CASSIVRGRAEAFF. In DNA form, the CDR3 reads TGTGCCAGTAGTATAGTCCGGGGGAGGGCTGAAGCTTTCTTT.

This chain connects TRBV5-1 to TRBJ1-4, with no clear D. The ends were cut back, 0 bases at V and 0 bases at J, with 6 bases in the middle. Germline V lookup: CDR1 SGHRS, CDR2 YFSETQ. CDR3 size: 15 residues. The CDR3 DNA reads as TGCGCCAGCAGCTTGGTACGCGCAACTAATGAAAAACTGTTTTTT. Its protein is CASSLVRATNEKLFF.